This passage covers 15 T cell receptor beta chains from one sample sequenced in a study of T-cell memory formation after mild COVID-19. TCRdb analysed the 5' RACE reads with MiXCR anew, one entry per CDR3 protein. The data show 140,000 or so distinct CDR3 sequences, with about 19% seen just once and about 2% held by the top ten. Sequenced: PBMCs or a T cell subset sorted from them (not recorded which). The receptors originated from an adult woman who had mild COVID-19 (a few samples of this study predate the infection). Cell type and time point are not known.

There are a few counts of this clonotype. CDR3 protein: CASSPFVAGAAKNIQYF. The CDR3 region has the DNA TGTGCCAGCTCACCGTTTGTTGCAGGGGCAGCCAAAAACATTCAGTACTTC. The chain has TRBV18 and TRBJ2-4; D is perhaps TRBD1 (6 bases). CDR3 length: 17 amino acids. The germline gives CDR1 KGHSH, CDR2 LQKENI. V was shortened by 3 bases and J by 0 bases, with 15 bases between the two germline ends. Supplemented by reference TRBV18 and TRBJ2-4, the full variable domain reads NAGVMQNPRHLVRRRGQEARLRCSPMKGHSHVYWYRQLPEEGLKFMVYLQKENIIDESGMPKERFSAEFPKEGPSILRIQQVVRGDSAAYFCASSPFVAGAAKNIQYFGAGTRLSVL.

This clonotype has more than one count but fewer than ten. DNA of the CDR3: TGTGCCAGCAGCTTCCTAGCGGGAGGGCCTTACGAGCAGTACTTC. It codes for CASSFLAGGPYEQYF. The rearrangement joins TRBV7-9 to TRBJ2-7, with 12 nucleotides matching TRBD2. V trimming: 3 bases; J trimming: 4 bases; junction bases outside the gene matches: 4. This CDR3 region has 15 residues. Germline CDR1 and CDR2: SEHNR and FQNEAQ (reference sequence).

At least ten counts were recorded for this clonotype. The chain combines TRBV19 with TRBJ2-5, with D maybe TRBD1 (5 bases). The CDR3 sequence is 15 residues long. The V and J ends lost 7 bases and 5 bases respectively, with 20 bases between them. Per the germline V gene, CDR1 is LNHDA and CDR2 is SQIVND (reference sequence). CDR3 region: CASTDRKGNTETQYF. CDR3 DNA: TGTGCCAGTACAGACCGAAAGGGGAACACGGAGACCCAGTACTTC. The whole variable domain, remainder taken from reference TRBV19 and TRBJ2-5, is DGGITQSPKYLFRKEGQNVTLSCEQNLNHDAMYWYRQDPGQGLRLIYYSQIVNDFQKGDIAEGYSVSREKKESFPLTVTSAQKNPTAFYLCASTDRKGNTETQYFGPGTRLLVL.

This clonotype showed up just a few times. The chain combines TRBV7-6 with TRBJ2-2; D may be TRBD1 (6 bases). The ends were cut back, 2 bases at V and 9 bases at J, with 10 bases in the middle. CDR1 and CDR2 (germline): SGHVS, FNYEAQ. The CDR3 is 13 residues long. The CDR3 DNA sequence: TGTGCCAGCAGCTTAATTGGGGGCCGGGAGCTGTTTTTT. Translation: CASSLIGGRELFF.

The chain combines TRBV5-1 with TRBJ1-4; D uncertain. V lost 4 bases, J lost 0 bases, and 22 bases lay in between. The CDR3 extends over 19 amino acids. The germline V gene encodes CDR1 SGHRS and CDR2 YFSETQ. CDR3 DNA sequence: TGCGCCAGCAGCCCGGCGGGTGGCCCCTACCAATCAACTAATGAAAAACTGTTTTTT. The encoded protein is CASSPAGGPYQSTNEKLFF.

This clonotype appeared a few times. The chain links TRBV12-3 or TRBV12-4 to TRBJ2-7; no clear D gene. V lost 6 bases and J 3 bases, leaving 9 bases between the germline ends. The CDR3 length is 12 residues. In DNA form, the CDR3 reads TGTGCCAGCAGCGTAAAGGGCTACGAGCAGTACTTC. Translated: CASSVKGYEQYF.

This clonotype came up a few times. The chain joins TRBV6-1 to TRBJ2-3; D is unresolved. The CDR3 sequence is 13 residues long. Trimming removed 10 bases from V and 4 bases from J, with 15 bases in between. CDR1 and CDR2 (germline): MNHNS, SASEGT. The CDR3 spells CAITFMGSDTQYF. The CDR3 nucleotides read TGTGCCATCACGTTCATGGGGTCAGATACGCAGTATTTT.

This chain links TRBV20-1 with TRBJ1-3; tentatively, D is TRBD1 (5 bases). This CDR3 is 14 amino acids long. Looked up from germline, CDR1 is DFQATT and CDR2 is SNEGSKA (reference sequence). V lost 1 base, J lost 3 bases, and 10 bases lay in between. For the CDR3, the DNA is TGCAGTGCTAGAGTCCGGGACGATGGAAACACCATATATTTT. As protein: CSARVRDDGNTIYF.

This clonotype occurred a few times. This sequence joins TRBV20-1 and TRBJ1-2; tentatively, D is TRBD1 (6 bases). The germline gives CDR1 DFQATT, CDR2 SNEGSKA (reference sequence). Trimming left V 6 bases short and J 8 bases short, with 16 bases between. The CDR3 spans 12 residues. The CDR3: CSAADQGMGYTF. As DNA, the CDR3 is TGCAGTGCGGCTGATCAGGGGATGGGCTACACCTTC.

A few counts support this clonotype. The V and J genes are TRBV24-1 and TRBJ2-1, with D possibly called TRBD1 or TRBD2 (6 bases each). The CDR3 length is 13 residues. V lost 1 base and J lost 7, with 7 bases in between. The V gene's germline CDR1 is KGHDR and CDR2 SFDVKD. The CDR3 here is CATSDLGGNEQFF. DNA for the CDR3: TGTGCCACCAGTGATTTAGGGGGGAATGAGCAGTTCTTC.

This clonotype has a handful of counts. CDR3 bases: TGTGCCAGCAGCGTAGTATCTAGTACGGGCGAGCAGTTCTTC. This encodes CASSVVSSTGEQFF. The chain carries TRBV9 and TRBJ2-1; D is undetermined. The germline V gene has CDR1 SGDLS and CDR2 YYNGEE. The CDR3 sequence is 14 residues long. V was trimmed by 0 bases and J by 10 bases, leaving 14 bases between them.

There are a few counts of this clonotype. The chain links TRBV10-3 to TRBJ1-6; no reliable D call. CDR3 length: 14 amino acids. The germline gives CDR1 ENHRY, CDR2 SYGVKD. V shed 6 bases and J shed 7 bases, with 13 bases lying between them. The CDR3 reads CAIRPAQDNSPLHF. For the CDR3, the DNA is TGTGCCATCAGACCCGCCCAAGACAATTCACCCCTCCACTTT.

This clonotype was picked up a small number of times. The rearrangement joins TRBV24-1 to TRBJ1-1; 8 bases are a match to TRBD1. This CDR3 spans 13 amino acids. CDR1 is KGHDR and CDR2 is SFDVKD in the germline V gene. V lost 7 bases to trimming and J lost 0 bases; unmatched junction nucleotides: 0. The CDR3 is CATRGQVNTEAFF. The CDR3 DNA sequence: TGTGCCACCAGGGGACAGGTGAACACTGAAGCTTTCTTT.

V is TRBV20-1 and J is TRBJ1-1; D perhaps matches TRBD1 (5 bases). Germline assignment: CDR1 DFQATT and CDR2 SNEGSKA (reference sequence). Trimming removed 7 bases from V and 0 bases from J, with 15 bases in between. This CDR3 region has 14 residues. CDR3 amino acids: CSVGQGGVNTEAFF. The CDR3 DNA sequence: TGCAGTGTTGGTCAGGGAGGTGTGAACACTGAAGCTTTCTTT.

The chain is built from TRBV11-2 and TRBJ1-1, with D tentatively TRBD1 (6 bases). Trimming stripped 3 bases from V and 3 bases from J, with 11 bases between. CDR3 length equals 14 residues. Germline V CDR1 and CDR2: SGHAT, FQNNGV. The CDR3 DNA follows: TGTGCCAGCAGCTTCGGCAGGGGCGACACTGAAGCTTTCTTT. Protein: CASSFGRGDTEAFF.